This T cell receptor beta chain came from a study of T cell responses to AZD1222 COVID-19 vaccine. Some clones are missing from TCRdb's copy, which holds only in-frame ones; the method was immunoSEQ multiplex PCR. The table records about 150,000 clones, about 89% of them present only once. As concerns this clone: Its antigen is currently unknown.

Germline V gives CDR1 SGHVS, CDR2 FQNEAQ. There are 20 residues in the CDR3. With 5 bases clipped from V and 1 base from J, the junction kept 20 bases outside the gene matches. Notes on the study in general: Donors, mostly white British, included more females; clonal diversity was possibly underestimated.

The clonotype comes from an adult who received the MenACWY meningococcal vaccine as a control. The sequenced sample was peripheral blood, obtained 28 days after the second dose of the MenACWY control vaccine. The genes are TRBV7-8 and TRBJ2-4; TRBD2 matches at 7 bases. CDR3 DNA sequence: TGTGCCAGCAGCCCGGGCGAGTTCCGGGACTATACGTTGGCCAAAAACATTCAGTACTTC. Encoded protein: CASSPGEFRDYTLAKNIQYF.